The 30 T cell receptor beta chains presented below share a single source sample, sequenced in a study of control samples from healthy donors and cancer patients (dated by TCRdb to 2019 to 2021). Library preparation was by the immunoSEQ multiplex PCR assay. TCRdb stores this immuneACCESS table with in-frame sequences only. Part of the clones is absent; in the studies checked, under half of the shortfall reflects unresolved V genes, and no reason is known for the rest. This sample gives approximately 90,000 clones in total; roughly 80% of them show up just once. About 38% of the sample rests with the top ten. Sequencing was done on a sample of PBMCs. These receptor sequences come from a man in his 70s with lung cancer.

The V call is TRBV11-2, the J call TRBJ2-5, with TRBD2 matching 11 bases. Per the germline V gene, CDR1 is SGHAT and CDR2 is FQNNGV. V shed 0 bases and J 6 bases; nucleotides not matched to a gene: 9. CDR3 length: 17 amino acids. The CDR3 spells CASSLDRLAGGAKTQYF. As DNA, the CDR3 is TGTGCCAGCAGCTTAGATCGGCTAGCGGGGGGAGCTAAGACCCAGTACTTC.

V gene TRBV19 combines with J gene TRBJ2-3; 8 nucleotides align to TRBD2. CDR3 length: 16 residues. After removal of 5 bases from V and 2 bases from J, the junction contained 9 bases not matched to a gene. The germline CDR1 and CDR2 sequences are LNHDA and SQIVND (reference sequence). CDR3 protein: CASSPTRLAPTDTQYF. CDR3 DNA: TGTGCCAGTAGTCCTACCCGACTAGCGCCCACAGATACGCAGTATTTT.

The CDR3 region has the DNA TGTGCCAGCGCTTCCAACGGGGCCAACGTCCTGACTTTC. Protein sequence: CASASNGANVLTF. The chain couples TRBV6-4 to TRBJ2-6; unclear D gene. This CDR3 contains 13 residues. Germline assignment: CDR1 MRHNA and CDR2 SNTAGT. With 8 bases removed from V and 4 bases from J, the gap between germline ends came to 9 bases.

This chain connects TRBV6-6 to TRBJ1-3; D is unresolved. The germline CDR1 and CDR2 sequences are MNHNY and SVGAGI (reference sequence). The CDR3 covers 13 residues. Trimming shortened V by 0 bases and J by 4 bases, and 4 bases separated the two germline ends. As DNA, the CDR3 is TGTGCCAGCAGTTACTCCGGGGGAAACACCATATATTTT. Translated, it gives CASSYSGGNTIYF.

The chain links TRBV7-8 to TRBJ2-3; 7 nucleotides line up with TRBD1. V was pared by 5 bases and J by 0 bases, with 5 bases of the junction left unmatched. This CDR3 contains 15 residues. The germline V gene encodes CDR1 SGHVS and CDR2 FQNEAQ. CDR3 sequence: CASSPDRRSTDTQYF. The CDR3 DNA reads TGTGCCAGCAGCCCGGACAGGAGGAGCACAGATACGCAGTATTTT. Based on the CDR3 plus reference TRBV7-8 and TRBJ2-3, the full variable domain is GAGVSQSPRYKVAKRGQDVALRCDPISGHVSLFWYQQALGQGPEFLTYFQNEAQLDKSGLPSDRFFAERPEGSVSTLKIQRTQQEDSAVYLCASSPDRRSTDTQYFGPGTRLTVL.

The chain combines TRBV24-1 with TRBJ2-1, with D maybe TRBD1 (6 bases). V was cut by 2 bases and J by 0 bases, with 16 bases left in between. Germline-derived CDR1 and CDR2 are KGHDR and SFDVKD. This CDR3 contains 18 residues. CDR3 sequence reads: CATSDSLGQRSSYNEQFF. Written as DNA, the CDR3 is TGTGCCACCAGTGATTCCCTCGGACAGCGTTCCTCCTACAATGAGCAGTTCTTC.

DNA of the CDR3: TGTGCCAGTAGTATGGGGGCGACTATAAGAGAGCAGTACTTC. This codes for CASSMGATIREQYF. J is TRBJ2-7 and V is TRBV19; weak D call: TRBD1 (6 bases). Germline CDR1 and CDR2: LNHDA and SQIVND (reference sequence). Trimming stripped 3 bases from V and 7 bases from J, with 16 bases between. The CDR3 has 14 residues.

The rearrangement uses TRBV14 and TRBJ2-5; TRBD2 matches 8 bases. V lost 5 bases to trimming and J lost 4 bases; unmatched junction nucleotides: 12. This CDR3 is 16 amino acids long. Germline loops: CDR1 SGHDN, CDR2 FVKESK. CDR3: CASSLAAGVIGETQYF. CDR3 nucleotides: TGTGCCAGCAGCTTGGCAGCGGGGGTAATAGGAGAGACCCAGTACTTC.

The CDR3 region has the DNA TGTGCCAGCAGTTTATCTTCCAGGGTCGATGGGGCCAACGTCCTGACTTTC. Its protein product is CASSLSSRVDGANVLTF. This chain joins TRBV27 and TRBJ2-6, with D maybe TRBD1 (5 bases). Germline values: CDR1 MNHEY, CDR2 SMNVEV (reference sequence). V was trimmed by 0 bases and J by 3 bases, leaving 12 bases between them. The CDR3 covers 17 residues.

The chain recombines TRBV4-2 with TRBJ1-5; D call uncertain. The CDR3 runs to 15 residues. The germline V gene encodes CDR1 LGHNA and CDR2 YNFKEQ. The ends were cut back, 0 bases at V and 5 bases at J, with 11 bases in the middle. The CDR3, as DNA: TGTGCCAGCAGCCAAGATCCAGTTGGAGATCAGCCCCAGCATTTT. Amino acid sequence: CASSQDPVGDQPQHF.

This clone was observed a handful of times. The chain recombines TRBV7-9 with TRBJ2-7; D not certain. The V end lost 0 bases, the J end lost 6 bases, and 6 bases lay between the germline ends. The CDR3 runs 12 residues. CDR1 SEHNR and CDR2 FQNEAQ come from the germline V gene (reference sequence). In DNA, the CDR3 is TGTGCCAGCAGCTTAGCAGGGTTCGAGCAGTACTTC. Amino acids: CASSLAGFEQYF.

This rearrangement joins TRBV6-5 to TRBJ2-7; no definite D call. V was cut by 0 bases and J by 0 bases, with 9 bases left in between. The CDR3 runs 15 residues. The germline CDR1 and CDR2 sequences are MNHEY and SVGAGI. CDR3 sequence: CASSYSFATSYEQYF. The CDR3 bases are TGTGCCAGCAGTTACTCGTTTGCGACCTCCTACGAGCAGTACTTC.

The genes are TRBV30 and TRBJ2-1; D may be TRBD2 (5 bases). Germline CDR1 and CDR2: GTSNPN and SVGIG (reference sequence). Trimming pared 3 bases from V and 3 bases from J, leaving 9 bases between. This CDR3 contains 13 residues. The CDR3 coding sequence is TGTGCCTGGAGCGGAGGATACTACAATGAGCAGTTCTTC. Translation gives CAWSGGYYNEQFF.

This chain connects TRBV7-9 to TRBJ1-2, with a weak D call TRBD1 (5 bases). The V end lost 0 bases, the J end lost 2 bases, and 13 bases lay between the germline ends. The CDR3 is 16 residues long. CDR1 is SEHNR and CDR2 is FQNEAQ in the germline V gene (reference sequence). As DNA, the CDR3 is TGTGCCAGCAGCTTAGCGCTTGTCAGGGAAAACTATGGCTACACCTTC. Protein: CASSLALVRENYGYTF.

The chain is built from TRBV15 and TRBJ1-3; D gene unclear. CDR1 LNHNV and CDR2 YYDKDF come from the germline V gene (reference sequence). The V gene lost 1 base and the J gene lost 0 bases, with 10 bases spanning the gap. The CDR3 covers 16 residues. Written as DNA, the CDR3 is TGTGCCACCAGCAGAGTTACCGGGAGCTCTGGAAACACCATATATTTT. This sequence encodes CATSRVTGSSGNTIYF.

CDR3 DNA sequence: TGCGCCAGCAGCTGGCTTAGGAGTATCATGAACACTGAAGCTTTCTTT. Translated: CASSWLRSIMNTEAFF. The chain carries TRBV5-1 and TRBJ1-1, with D hard to call. The CDR3 length is 16 residues. The V gene lost 3 bases and the J gene lost 0 bases, with 15 bases spanning the gap. The germline V gene has CDR1 SGHRS and CDR2 YFSETQ.

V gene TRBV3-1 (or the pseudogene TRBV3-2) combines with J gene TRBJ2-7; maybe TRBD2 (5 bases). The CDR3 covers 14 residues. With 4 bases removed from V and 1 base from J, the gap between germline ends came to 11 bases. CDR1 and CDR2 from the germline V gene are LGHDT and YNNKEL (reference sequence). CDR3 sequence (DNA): TGTGCCAGCAGCCCCTCCGGGGTGTCCTACGAGCAGTACTTC. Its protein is CASSPSGVSYEQYF.

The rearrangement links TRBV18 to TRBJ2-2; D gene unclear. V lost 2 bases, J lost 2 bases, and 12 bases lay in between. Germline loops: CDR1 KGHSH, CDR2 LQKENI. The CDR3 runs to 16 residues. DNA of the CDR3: TGTGCCAGCTCACCATTCGGCCTTCTAAACACCGGGGAGCTGTTTTTT. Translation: CASSPFGLLNTGELFF. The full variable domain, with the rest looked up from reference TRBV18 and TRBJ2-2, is NAGVMQNPRHLVRRRGQEARLRCSPMKGHSHVYWYRQLPEEGLKFMVYLQKENIIDESGMPKERFSAEFPKEGPSILRIQQVVRGDSAAYFCASSPFGLLNTGELFFGEGSRLTVL.

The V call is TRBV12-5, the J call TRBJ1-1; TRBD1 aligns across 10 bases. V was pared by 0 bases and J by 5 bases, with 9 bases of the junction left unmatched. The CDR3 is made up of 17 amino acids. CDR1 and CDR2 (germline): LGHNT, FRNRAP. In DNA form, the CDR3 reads TGTGCTAGTGGTTTGGTACTCCAAGGGACAGGGGTTACTGAAGCTTTCTTT. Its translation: CASGLVLQGTGVTEAFF.

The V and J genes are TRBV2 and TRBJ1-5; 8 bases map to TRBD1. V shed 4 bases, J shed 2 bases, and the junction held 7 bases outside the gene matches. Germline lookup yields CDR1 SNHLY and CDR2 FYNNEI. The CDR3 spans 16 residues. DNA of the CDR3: TGTGCCAGCAGTGGCCAGGGGGCCCCGGGCAATCAGCCCCAGCATTTT. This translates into CASSGQGAPGNQPQHF.

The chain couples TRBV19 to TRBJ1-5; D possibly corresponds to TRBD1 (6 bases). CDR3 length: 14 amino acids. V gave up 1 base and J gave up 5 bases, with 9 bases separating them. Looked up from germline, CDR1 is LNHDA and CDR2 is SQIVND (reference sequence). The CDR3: CASSIGGGDQPQHF. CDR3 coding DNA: TGTGCCAGTAGTATAGGGGGGGGCGATCAGCCCCAGCATTTT.

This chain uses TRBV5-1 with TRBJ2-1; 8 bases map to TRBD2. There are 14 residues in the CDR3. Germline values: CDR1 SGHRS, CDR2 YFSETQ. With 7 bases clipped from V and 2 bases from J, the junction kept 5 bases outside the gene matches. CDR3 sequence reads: CASRGLGTYNEQFF. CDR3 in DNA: TGCGCCAGCCGGGGACTAGGGACCTACAATGAGCAGTTCTTC. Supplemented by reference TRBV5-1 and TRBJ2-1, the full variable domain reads KAGVTQTPRYLIKTRGQQVTLSCSPISGHRSVSWYQQTPGQGLQFLFEYFSETQRNKGNFPGRFSGRQFSNSRSEMNVSTLELGDSALYLCASRGLGTYNEQFFGPGTRLTVL.

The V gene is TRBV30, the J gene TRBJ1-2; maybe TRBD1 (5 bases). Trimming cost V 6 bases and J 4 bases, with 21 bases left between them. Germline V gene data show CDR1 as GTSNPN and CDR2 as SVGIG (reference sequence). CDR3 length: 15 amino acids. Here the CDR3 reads CACPIWGGQSYGYTF. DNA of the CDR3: TGTGCCTGTCCAATCTGGGGCGGGCAGAGCTATGGCTACACCTTC. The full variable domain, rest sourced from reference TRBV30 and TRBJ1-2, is SQTIHQWPATLVQPVGSPLSLECTVEGTSNPNLYWYRQAAGRGLQLLFYSVGIGQISSEVPQNLSASRPQDRQFILSSKKLLLSDSGFYLCACPIWGGQSYGYTFGSGTRLTVV.

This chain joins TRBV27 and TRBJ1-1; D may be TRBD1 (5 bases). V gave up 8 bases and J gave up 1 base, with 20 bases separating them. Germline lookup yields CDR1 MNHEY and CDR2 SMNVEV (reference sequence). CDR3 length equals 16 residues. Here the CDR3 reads CASLGVSLAANTEAFF. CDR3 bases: TGTGCCAGCTTAGGGGTCTCGTTAGCTGCGAACACTGAAGCTTTCTTT.

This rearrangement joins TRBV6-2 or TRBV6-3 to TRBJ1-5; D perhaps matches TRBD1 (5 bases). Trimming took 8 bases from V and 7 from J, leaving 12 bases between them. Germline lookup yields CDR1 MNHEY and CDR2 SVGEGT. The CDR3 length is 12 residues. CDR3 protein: CASCPGTQPQHF. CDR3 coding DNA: TGTGCCAGCTGCCCGGGGACGCAGCCCCAGCATTTT.

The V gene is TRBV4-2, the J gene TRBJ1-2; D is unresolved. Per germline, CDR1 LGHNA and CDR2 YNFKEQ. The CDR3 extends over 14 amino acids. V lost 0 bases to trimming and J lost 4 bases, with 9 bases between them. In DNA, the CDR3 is TGTGCCAGCAGCCAAGATCCCCCCGGCTATGGCTACACCTTC. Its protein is CASSQDPPGYGYTF.

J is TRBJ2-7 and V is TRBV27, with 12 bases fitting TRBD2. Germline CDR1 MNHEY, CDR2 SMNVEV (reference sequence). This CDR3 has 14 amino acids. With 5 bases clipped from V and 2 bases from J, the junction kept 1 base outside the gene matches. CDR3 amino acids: CASSPSGGAYEQYF. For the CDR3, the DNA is TGTGCCAGCAGTCCTAGCGGGGGGGCCTACGAGCAGTACTTC.

CDR3 in amino acids: CASSARETPDTQYF. In DNA form, the CDR3 reads TGTGCCAGCAGCGCCCGAGAGACCCCAGATACGCAGTATTTT. The chain joins TRBV9 to TRBJ2-3; D is uncertain. CDR3 length: 14 amino acids. Trimming removed 3 bases at V and 4 bases at J, with 12 bases between. The germline V gene has CDR1 SGDLS and CDR2 YYNGEE.

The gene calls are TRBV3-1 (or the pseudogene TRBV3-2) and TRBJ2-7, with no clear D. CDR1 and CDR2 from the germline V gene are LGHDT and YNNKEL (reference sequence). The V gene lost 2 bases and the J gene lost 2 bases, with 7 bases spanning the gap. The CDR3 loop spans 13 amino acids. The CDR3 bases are TGTGCCAGCAGCCAACGGACGGCCTACGAGCAGTACTTC. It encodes CASSQRTAYEQYF.

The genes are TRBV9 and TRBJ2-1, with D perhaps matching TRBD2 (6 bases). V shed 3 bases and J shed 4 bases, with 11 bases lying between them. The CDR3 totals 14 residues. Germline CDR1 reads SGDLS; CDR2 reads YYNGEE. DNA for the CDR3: TGTGCCAGCAGCGGCGGGACTTTATACAATGAGCAGTTCTTC. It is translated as CASSGGTLYNEQFF. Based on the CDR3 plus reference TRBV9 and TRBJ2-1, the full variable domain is DSGVTQTPKHLITATGQRVTLRCSPRSGDLSVYWYQQSLDQGLQFLIQYYNGEERAKGNILERFSAQQFPDLHSELNLSSLELGDSALYFCASSGGTLYNEQFFGPGTRLTVL.